The next 28 T cell receptor beta chains were all read from a single sample in a study of Graves' ophthalmopathy and Graves' hyperthyroidism. Amplification targeted the TCR beta CDR3 regions, with RNA transcripts as the source material. RT-PCR with HTBI primers came first, then second-round multiplex PCR. TCRdb ran MiXCR on the multiplex PCR reads and lists one entry per CDR3 protein. The repertoire has roughly 600,000 distinct CDR3 sequences, under 45% of them found once; the top ten carry about 4.1%. The sequenced material came from peripheral blood or thyroid tissue (not recorded which). All receptors come from an adult man with Graves' hyperthyroidism.

This chain joins TRBV7-9 and TRBJ2-7, with D possibly TRBD2 on 5 matching bases. Trimming took off 5 bases at V and 11 bases at J, with 16 bases between the two ends. This CDR3 is 12 amino acids long. Per the germline V gene, CDR1 is SEHNR and CDR2 is FQNEAQ (reference sequence). This CDR3 reads CASSPEVSAEYF. The CDR3 DNA reads TGTGCCAGCAGCCCGGAGGTTTCCGCTGAGTACTTC.

V and J are TRBV5-1 and TRBJ1-4; 10 bases agree with TRBD1. Trimming cost V 3 bases and J 1 base; bases outside gene matches: 9. The CDR3 spans 18 residues. Per germline, CDR1 SGHRS and CDR2 YFSETQ. The CDR3, as DNA: TGCGCCAGCAGCTCCGGACAGGGGGGTCCGGTAACTAATGAAAAACTGTTTTTT. Encoded protein: CASSSGQGGPVTNEKLFF.

This clonotype was seen repeatedly, ten times or more. The V and J genes are TRBV25-1 and TRBJ2-7; D gene uncertain. The V and J ends lost 0 bases and 2 bases respectively, with 11 bases between them. The CDR3 is 15 amino acids. Germline lookup yields CDR1 MGHDK and CDR2 SYGVNS. In DNA, the CDR3 is TGTGCCAGCAGTGAATATGCGGACGTAGCCTACGAGCAGTACTTC. Amino acid sequence: CASSEYADVAYEQYF.

The sample holds many counts of this clonotype. This chain connects TRBV7-9 to TRBJ1-4, with a tentative D call TRBD1 (6 bases). The CDR3 sequence is 15 residues long. Germline values: CDR1 SEHNR, CDR2 FQNEAQ (reference sequence). The V gene lost 8 bases and the J gene lost 7 bases, with 20 bases spanning the gap. The CDR3 region is CASHQVGGDGEKLFF. The DNA of the CDR3 is TGTGCCAGCCACCAGGTGGGGGGCGACGGTGAAAAACTGTTTTTT.

This clonotype occurred a few times. The V and J genes are TRBV12-3 or TRBV12-4 and TRBJ2-6; D gene unclear. There are 13 residues in the CDR3. Between the trimmed V and J ends, which lost 6 bases and 11 bases, there was a span of 14 bases. Here the CDR3 reads CASSPKGWDVLTF. Written as DNA, the CDR3 is TGTGCCAGCAGCCCTAAAGGTTGGGACGTCCTGACTTTC.

The chain carries TRBV30 and TRBJ1-1; unclear D gene. The CDR3 sequence is 15 residues long. Trimming removed 0 bases from V and 0 bases from J, with 11 bases in between. Germline V CDR1 and CDR2: GTSNPN, SVGIG (reference sequence). This chain's CDR3 is CAWSVRGPMNTEAFF. CDR3 nucleotides: TGTGCCTGGAGTGTACGCGGGCCCATGAACACTGAAGCTTTCTTT.

This clonotype has at least ten counts. The V and J genes are TRBV9 and TRBJ1-5; TRBD1 aligns across 7 bases. From germline, CDR1 is SGDLS and CDR2 YYNGEE. J gave up 4 bases and V 0 bases, and 7 bases lay outside the gene matches. The CDR3 totals 16 residues. CDR3 DNA sequence: TGTGCCAGCAGCGTAGGCCCAGGGGGGTGGAATCAGCCCCAGCATTTT. It specifies CASSVGPGGWNQPQHF.

A remark on this clonotype: A much larger clone lies one base from this, so it may be a read error. The chain recombines TRBV24-1 with TRBJ2-5; D may be TRBD1 (6 bases). Trimming took off 6 bases at V and 5 bases at J, with 15 bases between the two ends. The CDR3 contains 14 residues. Germline-derived CDR1 and CDR2 are KGHDR and SFDVKD. In nucleotides, the CDR3 is TGTGCCACCAGTATGAGGGGGTCGAGGGAGACCCAGTACTTC. Its translation: CATSMRGSRETQYF.

Comments on this clonotype: One end of the junction varies from germline; a read error may be responsible. The chain links TRBV7-9 to TRBJ2-5, with 7 bases lining up with TRBD1. This CDR3 region has 15 residues. The germline CDR1 and CDR2 sequences are SEHNR and FQNEAQ (reference sequence). CDR3 in amino acids: CASSQATGRQETQYF. For the CDR3, the DNA is TGCGCCAGCAGCCAGGCGACAGGGAGACAAGAGACCCAGTACTTC.

Only one count was recorded for this clonotype. The chain has TRBV2 and TRBJ1-2; D is unclear. The V gene's germline CDR1 is SNHLY and CDR2 FYNNEI. The V gene lost 8 bases and the J gene lost 6 bases, with 16 bases spanning the gap. This CDR3 has 13 amino acids. CDR3 sequence reads: CASVEDTWDGYTF. The CDR3 DNA follows: TGTGCCAGCGTTGAAGACACATGGGATGGCTACACCTTC.

This clonotype was counted at least ten times. The CDR3 sequence is CASSVVDSTYEQYF. In nucleotides, the CDR3 is TGTGCCAGCAGCGTGGTGGACAGCACCTACGAGCAGTACTTC. V gene TRBV9 combines with J gene TRBJ2-7; D is perhaps TRBD1 (6 bases). This CDR3 is 14 amino acids long. Germline V gene data show CDR1 as SGDLS and CDR2 as YYNGEE. V was shortened by 2 bases and J by 2 bases, with 11 bases between the two germline ends.

The V gene is TRBV10-2, the J gene TRBJ2-7, with 8 bases lining up with TRBD2. This CDR3 is 14 amino acids long. Germline V CDR1 and CDR2: WSHSY, SAAADI. J lost 7 bases, V lost 8 bases, and 13 bases had no gene match. The DNA of the CDR3 is TGCGCCAGCTCCTTGATCGGGGGGGCGCATGAGCAGTACTTC. Protein product: CASSLIGGAHEQYF.

This chain links TRBV9 with TRBJ2-1; D remains ambiguous. V was trimmed by 0 bases and J by 6 bases, leaving 10 bases between them. Germline loops: CDR1 SGDLS, CDR2 YYNGEE. The CDR3 is 14 amino acids. In nucleotides, the CDR3 is TGTGCCAGCAGCGTAGGACCAGCCCCCAATGAGCAGTTCTTC. The encoded protein is CASSVGPAPNEQFF.

This clonotype has a count of ten or more. The chain has TRBV6-5 and TRBJ1-2; 10 bases line up with TRBD1. The J segment lost 7 bases and the V segment lost 6 bases, leaving 8 bases of the junction unmatched. Germline V gene data show CDR1 as MNHEY and CDR2 as SVGAGI. The CDR3 runs 14 residues. CDR3 sequence reads: CASSATGGGFGYTF. In DNA, the CDR3 is TGTGCCAGCAGCGCGACAGGGGGCGGGTTTGGCTACACCTTC.

This clonotype was counted many times. The chain carries TRBV6-6 and TRBJ1-2; 7 nucleotides line up with TRBD1. CDR3 length: 14 residues. After removal of 0 bases from V and 7 bases from J, the junction contained 5 bases not matched to a gene. Per germline, CDR1 MNHNY and CDR2 SVGAGI (reference sequence). For the CDR3, the DNA is TGTGCCAGCAGTTACTCAGGGACAGAAAGTGGCTACACCTTC. It specifies CASSYSGTESGYTF.

This chain uses TRBV11-2 with TRBJ2-5, with 7 nucleotides matching TRBD2. The germline CDR1 and CDR2 sequences are SGHAT and FQNNGV. This CDR3 is built from 16 residues. V lost 3 bases to trimming and J lost 5 bases; unmatched junction nucleotides: 12. The CDR3 loop is CASSFGTTSAGETQYF. In DNA form, the CDR3 reads TGTGCCAGCAGCTTCGGGACTACCAGTGCCGGGGAGACCCAGTACTTC.

V is TRBV19 and J is TRBJ2-5; unclear D gene. V was trimmed by 1 base and J by 5 bases, leaving 8 bases between them. CDR3 length: 13 residues. Germline V gene data show CDR1 as LNHDA and CDR2 as SQIVND (reference sequence). CDR3 sequence (DNA): TGTGCCAGTAGTATAGCGATGCGGGAGACCCAGTACTTC. It is translated as CASSIAMRETQYF.

Points on this clonotype: The CDR3 end shows no conserved phenylalanine or tryptophan, and so a read error is likely. The DNA is omitted, as the CDR3 cannot be located on it reliably, and the CDR3 follows TCRdb's listing. The chain joins TRBV20-1 to TRBJ2-6. CDR1 and CDR2 (germline): DFQATT, SNEGSKA (reference sequence). Termini included, the CDR3 measures 8 amino acids. The CDR3 spells CSAISGTS.

This clonotype was counted at least ten times. This chain joins TRBV13 and TRBJ2-7; 8 bases match TRBD1. V shed 4 bases and J 4 bases; nucleotides not matched to a gene: 12. This CDR3 spans 16 amino acids. Germline loops: CDR1 PRHDT, CDR2 FYEKMQ (reference sequence). The CDR3 sequence is CASSSPGGASKYEQYF. The CDR3 region has the DNA TGTGCCAGCAGCTCACCAGGGGGCGCGTCTAAGTACGAGCAGTACTTC.

This clonotype has only a few counts. V gene TRBV20-1 combines with J gene TRBJ1-2; maybe TRBD1 (6 bases). Between the trimmed V and J ends, which lost 1 base and 7 bases, there was a span of 13 bases. The CDR3 is 13 amino acids. Germline CDR1 and CDR2: DFQATT and SNEGSKA (reference sequence). DNA for the CDR3: TGCAGTGCTAGAGGGCAGGGGCGAGTTGGCTACACCTTC. Translation gives CSARGQGRVGYTF.

This clonotype was detected many times. The V gene is TRBV6-1, the J gene TRBJ1-5; D uncertain. The germline V and J ends were trimmed by 6 bases and 2 bases, with 8 bases remaining between them. CDR3 length: 13 residues. The germline V gene has CDR1 MNHNS and CDR2 SASEGT. In DNA form, the CDR3 reads TGTGCCAGCAGGACTGTGGGCAATCAGCCCCAGCATTTT. Amino acid sequence: CASRTVGNQPQHF.

This clonotype was seen only a few times. This rearrangement joins TRBV5-1 to TRBJ1-4; D ambiguous. Germline assignment: CDR1 SGHRS and CDR2 YFSETQ. Trimming shortened V by 1 base and J by 7 bases, and 17 bases separated the two germline ends. This CDR3 has 16 residues. The CDR3 nucleotides read TGCGCCAGCAGCTTGTACTCGGGATCTTCTTTTGAAAAACTGTTTTTT. Its translation is CASSLYSGSSFEKLFF.

At least ten counts were recorded for this clonotype. This rearrangement joins TRBV2 to TRBJ2-6; D ambiguous. V gave up 8 bases and J gave up 1 base, with 9 bases separating them. The length of the CDR3 is 14 residues. Germline CDR1 reads SNHLY; CDR2 reads FYNNEI. The CDR3 protein is CASEASSGANVLTF. Written as DNA, the CDR3 is TGTGCCAGCGAGGCCTCTTCTGGGGCCAACGTCCTGACTTTC. Filled out from reference TRBV2 and TRBJ2-6, the complete variable domain reads EPEVTQTPSHQVTQMGQEVILRCVPISNHLYFYWYRQILGQKVEFLVSFYNNEISEKSEIFDDQFSVERPDGSNFTLKIRSTKLEDSAMYFCASEASSGANVLTFGAGSRLTVL.

The rearrangement links TRBV19 to TRBJ1-5; TRBD1 matches 8 bases. CDR3 size: 15 residues. V shed 4 bases, J shed 4 bases, and the junction held 6 bases outside the gene matches. Germline CDR1 and CDR2: LNHDA and SQIVND (reference sequence). The CDR3 bases are TGTGCCAGTAGTAGTGGTGACAGGGGTAATCAGCCCCAGCATTTT. Protein product: CASSSGDRGNQPQHF.

The V call is TRBV9, the J call TRBJ2-5; D not resolved. V lost 0 bases to trimming and J lost 3 bases, with 9 bases between them. This CDR3 region has 14 residues. Germline assignment: CDR1 SGDLS and CDR2 YYNGEE. In DNA, the CDR3 is TGTGCCAGCAGCGTAGGGGCGTTAGAAGAGACCCAGTACTTC. It encodes CASSVGALEETQYF.

The CDR3 DNA is TGTGCCAGCAGCTTCACCGGACGGATTAACTATGGCTACACCTTC. This codes for CASSFTGRINYGYTF. This chain uses TRBV5-6 with TRBJ1-2; D unclear. Trimming removed 2 bases from V and 1 base from J, with 12 bases in between. This CDR3 spans 15 amino acids. Germline V gives CDR1 SGHDT, CDR2 YYEEEE. The entire variable domain, with the rest obtained from reference TRBV5-6 and TRBJ1-2, is as follows: DAGVTQSPTHLIKTRGQQVTLRCSPKSGHDTVSWYQQALGQGPQFIFQYYEEEERQRGNFPDRFSGHQFPNYSSELNVNALLLGDSALYLCASSFTGRINYGYTFGSGTRLTVV.

The sample holds a few counts of this clonotype. The V and J genes are TRBV6-5 and TRBJ1-6, with D perhaps matching TRBD1 (5 bases). Per the germline V gene, CDR1 is MNHEY and CDR2 is SVGAGI. Trimming stripped 5 bases from V and 9 bases from J, with 14 bases between. CDR3 length: 14 residues. CDR3 residues: CASSAGGVGSPLHF. The CDR3 nucleotides read TGTGCCAGCAGTGCGGGAGGGGTTGGTTCACCCCTCCACTTT.

This clonotype came up a few times. The rearrangement uses TRBV29-1 and TRBJ2-1, with D tentatively TRBD1 (6 bases). Trimming removed 4 bases at V and 6 bases at J, with 7 bases between. This CDR3 has 11 amino acids. In germline, CDR1 is SQVTM, CDR2 ANQGSEA. This CDR3 is CSVGTANEQFF. The CDR3 DNA reads TGCAGCGTTGGGACAGCCAATGAGCAGTTCTTC.